This TCR beta chain comes out of a study of cytomegalovirus exposure and HLA in healthy donors. About the study: The approximately 680 first-cohort repertoires and the approximately 130 validation repertoires shared the same platform, a later analysis reported.

Findings of the study overall: Investigators reported 164 TCR beta chains as tied to cytomegalovirus.

Per germline, CDR1 MNHEY and CDR2 SVGAGI. CDR3 size: 15 residues. Trimming left V 6 bases short and J 0 bases short, with 11 bases between. Some clones are missing from TCRdb's copy, which holds only in-frame ones; the method was immunoSEQ multiplex PCR. The sample gives about 160,000 clones, roughly 84% of which show up once; 10% is in the top ten. About this clone itself: Its target is not known.

Sequenced input: PBMCs. J is TRBJ2-2 and V is TRBV6-5, with D perhaps TRBD2 (6 bases). The TCR comes from a man aged 25 to 40 in good health and CMV-seropositive. The CDR3 loop reads CASRSWDSNTGELFF. DNA of the CDR3: TGTGCCAGCAGGTCCTGGGACTCGAACACCGGGGAGCTGTTTTTT.